Shown below are 12 T cell receptor beta chains from a single sample sequenced in a study of T cells in Graves' hyperthyroidism and ophthalmopathy. Researchers took RNA transcripts and amplified the TCR beta CDR3 regions from them. TCR CDR3 regions were first amplified by RT-PCR with HTBI primers. TCRdb re-analysed the multiplex PCR reads in MiXCR, keeping a single row per CDR3 protein. The sample has about 590,000 distinct CDR3 sequences; 15% to 17% are singletons. Sequenced: blood. These receptors all stem from a woman in her 30s with Graves' hyperthyroidism.

This chain connects TRBV5-1 to TRBJ1-2, with D perhaps matching TRBD1 (5 bases). The CDR3 runs 11 residues. Germline values: CDR1 SGHRS, CDR2 YFSETQ. V lost 6 bases and J 5 bases, leaving 8 bases between the germline ends. The CDR3: CASTGGYGYTF. The CDR3 DNA reads TGCGCCAGCACTGGGGGGTATGGCTACACCTTC.

This clonotype was seen many times. The chain joins TRBV7-8 to TRBJ2-2; D might be TRBD2 (7 bases). Germline loops: CDR1 SGHVS, CDR2 FQNEAQ. CDR3 length: 15 amino acids. Trimming cost V 1 base and J 6 bases, with 12 bases left between them. The CDR3 nucleotides read TGTGCCAGCAGCTTAGTGCGGGGGCTCGCCGGGGAGCTGTTTTTT. This gives the protein CASSLVRGLAGELFF.

This clonotype was seen only a few times. This chain links TRBV27 with TRBJ1-5, with D hard to call. Germline CDR1 MNHEY, CDR2 SMNVEV (reference sequence). CDR3 size: 13 residues. V gave up 2 bases and J gave up 6 bases, with 8 bases separating them. The DNA for the CDR3 is TGTGCCAGCAGTTTAGCTGGCGTTCAGCCCCAGCATTTT. Translated: CASSLAGVQPQHF.

This clonotype was recorded a few times. The rearrangement uses TRBV6-6 and TRBJ2-6; D not certain. Germline CDR1 and CDR2: MNHNY and SVGAGI (reference sequence). V was clipped by 2 bases and J by 1 base, with 18 bases between them. CDR3 size: 19 residues. The CDR3 region is CASSYLIFREESGANVLTF. CDR3 bases: TGTGCCAGCAGTTACCTCATTTTTAGGGAAGAGTCTGGGGCCAACGTCCTGACTTTC.

This clonotype was counted at least ten times. The chain uses TRBV12-3 or TRBV12-4 and TRBJ2-3, with 10 bases lining up with TRBD2. V lost 4 bases and J lost 0; bases outside the gene matches: 13. The CDR3 consists of 19 residues. The CDR3 DNA is TGTGCCAGCAGTTCACACCTAGCGGGAGCCCTCTGGAGCACAGATACGCAGTATTTT. It translates to CASSSHLAGALWSTDTQYF.

This chain links TRBV24-1 with TRBJ2-1, with TRBD2 matching over 7 bases. J gave up 6 bases and V 6 bases, and 7 bases lay outside the gene matches. This CDR3 contains 14 residues. Germline lookup yields CDR1 KGHDR and CDR2 SFDVKD. The DNA for the CDR3 is TGTGCCACCAGTCGAAGCGGGACCTTCAATGAGCAGTTCTTC. Translation gives CATSRSGTFNEQFF.

This clonotype was seen many times. This rearrangement joins TRBV27 to TRBJ2-5; D is tentatively TRBD1 or TRBD2 (5 bases each). Looked up from germline, CDR1 is MNHEY and CDR2 is SMNVEV (reference sequence). This CDR3 has 16 amino acids. V lost 5 bases and J 0 bases, leaving 16 bases between the germline ends. Here the CDR3 DNA reads TGTGCCAGCAGTAAACGCCGGGGCGGTGACCAAGAGACCCAGTACTTC. Its translation is CASSKRRGGDQETQYF.

J is TRBJ2-1 and V is TRBV19; no reliable D call. In germline, CDR1 is LNHDA, CDR2 SQIVND (reference sequence). This CDR3 comprises 14 residues. V lost 3 bases and J 2 bases, leaving 8 bases between the germline ends. CDR3 amino acids: CASSIERPYNEQFF. DNA for the CDR3: TGTGCCAGTAGTATTGAGCGACCCTACAATGAGCAGTTCTTC.

This clonotype showed up just a few times. The chain employs TRBV28 and TRBJ2-3; 11 positions agree with TRBD2. V shed 8 bases, J shed 5 bases, and the junction held 12 bases outside the gene matches. In germline, CDR1 is MDHEN, CDR2 SYDVKM. The CDR3 has 16 amino acids. As DNA, the CDR3 is TGTGCCAGCGGACTTCTTAGCGGGAGGGCTGGAGATACGCAGTATTTT. It codes for CASGLLSGRAGDTQYF.

This rearrangement joins TRBV12-3 or TRBV12-4 to TRBJ2-1; perhaps D is TRBD1 or TRBD2 (5 bases each). V was clipped by 5 bases and J by 7 bases, with 12 bases between them. The CDR3 is 13 amino acids. DNA of the CDR3: TGTGCCAGCAGTCCGGGGCCTGTTAATGAGCAGTTCTTC. Its translation: CASSPGPVNEQFF.

In this sample, this clonotype turned up a few times. The chain joins TRBV11-2 to TRBJ2-7; 8 nucleotides agree with TRBD2. Germline V gene lookup returns CDR1 SGHAT and CDR2 FQNNGV. This CDR3 has 15 residues. The V gene end was trimmed by 5 bases and the J gene end by 6 bases; junction bases not matched to a gene: 12. The CDR3 bases are TGTGCCAGCAGCCCCATACTAGCGGAGGTGAGCGAGCAGTACTTC. Translation: CASSPILAEVSEQYF. The complete variable domain, with remaining parts taken from reference TRBV11-2 and TRBJ2-7, reads EAGVAQSPRYKIIEKRQSVAFWCNPISGHATLYWYQQILGQGPKLLIQFQNNGVVDDSQLPKDRFSAERLKGVDSTLKIQPAKLEDSAVYLCASSPILAEVSEQYFGPGTRLTVT.

This clonotype was found a few times. The V gene is TRBV28, the J gene TRBJ1-5; D possibly corresponds to TRBD1 (6 bases). This CDR3 region has 14 residues. The germline V and J ends were trimmed by 10 bases and 0 bases, with 13 bases remaining between them. CDR1 and CDR2 (germline): MDHEN, SYDVKM. DNA for the CDR3: TGTGCCACCAAAGGGGGTCATAGCAATCAGCCCCAGCATTTT. It specifies CATKGGHSNQPQHF.